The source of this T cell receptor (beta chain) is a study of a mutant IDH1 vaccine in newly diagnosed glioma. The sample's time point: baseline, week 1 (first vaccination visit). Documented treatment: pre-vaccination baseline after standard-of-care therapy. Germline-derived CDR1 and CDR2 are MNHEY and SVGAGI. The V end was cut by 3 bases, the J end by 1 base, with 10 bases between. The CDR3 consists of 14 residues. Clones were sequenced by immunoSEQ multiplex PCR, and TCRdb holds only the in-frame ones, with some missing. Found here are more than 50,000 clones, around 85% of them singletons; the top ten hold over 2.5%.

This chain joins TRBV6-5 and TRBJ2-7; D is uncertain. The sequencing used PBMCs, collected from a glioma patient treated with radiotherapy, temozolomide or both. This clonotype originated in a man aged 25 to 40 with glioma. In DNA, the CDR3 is TGTGCCAGCAGTTATCGACAACGGTCCTACGAGCAGTACTTC. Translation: CASSYRQRSYEQYF.